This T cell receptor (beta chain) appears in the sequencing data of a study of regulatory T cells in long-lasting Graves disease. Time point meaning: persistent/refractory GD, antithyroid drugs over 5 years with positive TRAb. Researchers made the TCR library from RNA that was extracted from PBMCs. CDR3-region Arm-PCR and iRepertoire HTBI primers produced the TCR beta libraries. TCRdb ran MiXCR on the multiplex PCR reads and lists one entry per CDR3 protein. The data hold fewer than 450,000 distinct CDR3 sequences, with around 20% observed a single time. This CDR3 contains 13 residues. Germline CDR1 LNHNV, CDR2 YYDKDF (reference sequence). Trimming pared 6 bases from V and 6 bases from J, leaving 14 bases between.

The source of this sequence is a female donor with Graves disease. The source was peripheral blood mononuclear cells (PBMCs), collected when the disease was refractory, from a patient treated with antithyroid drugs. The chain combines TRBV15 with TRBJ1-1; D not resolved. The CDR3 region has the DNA TGTGCCACCAGTCCATTTAAAACACCTGAAGCTTTCTTT. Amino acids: CATSPFKTPEAFF.